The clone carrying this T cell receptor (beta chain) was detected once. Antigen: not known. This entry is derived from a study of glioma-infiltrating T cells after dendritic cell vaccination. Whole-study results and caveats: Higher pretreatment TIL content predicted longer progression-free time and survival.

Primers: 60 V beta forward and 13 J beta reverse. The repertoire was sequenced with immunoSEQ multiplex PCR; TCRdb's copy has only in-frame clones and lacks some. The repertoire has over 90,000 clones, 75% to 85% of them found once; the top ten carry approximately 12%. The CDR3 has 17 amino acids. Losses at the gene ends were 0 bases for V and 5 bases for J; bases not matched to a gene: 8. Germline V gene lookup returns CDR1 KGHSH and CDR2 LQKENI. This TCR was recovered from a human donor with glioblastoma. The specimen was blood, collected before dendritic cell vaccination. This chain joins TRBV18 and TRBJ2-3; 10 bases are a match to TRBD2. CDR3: CASSPPSSGGRGDTQYF. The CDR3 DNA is TGTGCCAGCTCACCACCGTCTAGCGGGGGCCGGGGAGATACGCAGTATTTT.